This TCR beta chain appears in the sequencing data of a study of graft-versus-host responses after intestinal transplantation. The wider study: Following induction with anti-thymocyte globulin, all recipients were given tacrolimus and steroids for about three years. Study conclusions and caveats: Clonal ratios of graft-versus-host to host-versus-graft in allografts were high for patients exhibiting graft-donor T cell macrochimerism. GvH clones turned up in recipient marrow; some had shown up first in ileum or blood.

As to this clone: Its antigen is undetermined.

Deletions cut 4 bases from V and 1 base from J, with 16 bases between. Per germline, CDR1 SEHNR and CDR2 FQNEAQ (reference sequence). The CDR3 totals 16 residues. The protocol was immunoSEQ multiplex PCR, while the TCRdb copy is restricted to in-frame clones and leaves out a portion. The sample contains around 100,000 clones, roughly 93% of which appear only once. The clonotype originates from a human donor who received an intestinal transplant. This specimen consisted of unstimulated CD8+ T cells sorted from spleen or lymph node cells, obtained before intestinal transplant. This chain connects TRBV7-9 to TRBJ1-1; D is undetermined. The CDR3, as DNA: TGTGCCAGCAGCTCCCGTAGAGACCCGGAGAACACTGAAGCTTTCTTT. Protein product: CASSSRRDPENTEAFF. Complete variable domain (other parts from reference TRBV7-9 and TRBJ1-1): DTGVSQNPRHKITKRGQNVTFRCDPISEHNRLYWYRQTLGQGPEFLTYFQNEAQLEKSRLLSDRFSAERPKGSFSTLEIQRTEQGDSAMYLCASSSRRDPENTEAFFGQGTRLTVV.